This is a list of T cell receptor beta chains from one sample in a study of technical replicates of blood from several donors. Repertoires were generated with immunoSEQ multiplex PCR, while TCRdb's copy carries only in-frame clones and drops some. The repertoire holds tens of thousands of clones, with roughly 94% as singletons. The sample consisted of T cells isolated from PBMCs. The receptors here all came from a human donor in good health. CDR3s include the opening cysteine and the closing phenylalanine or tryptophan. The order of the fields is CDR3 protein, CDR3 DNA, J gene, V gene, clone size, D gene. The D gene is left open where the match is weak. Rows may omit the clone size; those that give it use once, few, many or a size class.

CSGTGFRSYNEQFF | TGCAGCGGCACCGGGTTCCGCTCCTACAATGAGCAGTTCTTC | TRBJ2-1 | TRBV29-1 | once | -
CASSPAGGTYEQYF | TGCGCCAGCAGTCCAGCGGGAGGGACCTACGAGCAGTACTTC | TRBJ2-7 | TRBV10-1 | - | TRBD2
CASSVGLADYEQYF | TGTGCCAGCAGCGTAGGTCTAGCGGATTACGAGCAGTACTTC | TRBJ2-7 | TRBV9 | - | TRBD2
CASSGQVTTYEQYF | TGTGCCAGCAGTGGACAGGTTACGACCTACGAGCAGTACTTC | TRBJ2-7 | TRBV6-5 | - | TRBD1
CASSQGLAAPAAQYF | TGCGCCAGCAGCCAAGGACTAGCGGCGCCGGCGGCCCAGTACTTC | TRBJ2-5 | TRBV4-1 | - | TRBD2
CASRQRNGYNTGELFF | TGTGCCAGCCGACAGCGCAATGGCTACAACACCGGGGAGCTGTTTTTT | TRBJ2-2 | TRBV25-1 | - | -
CASSLDRAGGTDTQYF | TGTGCCAGCAGCTTAGATAGGGCAGGGGGCACAGATACGCAGTATTTT | TRBJ2-3 | TRBV11-2 | - | -
CASTSGGTYEQYF | TGTGCCAGTACTAGCGGGGGAACCTACGAGCAGTACTTC | TRBJ2-7 | TRBV19 | - | TRBD2
CASRPPGLASSYEQYF | TGTGCCAGCAGGCCTCCGGGACTAGCGTCCTCCTACGAGCAGTACTTC | TRBJ2-7 | TRBV27 | once | TRBD2
CASSRVSFMETQYF | TGTGCCAGCAGTCGAGTTTCATTTATGGAGACCCAGTACTTC | TRBJ2-5 | TRBV6-6 | - | -
CASSFRRESTYEQYF | TGTGCCAGCAGTTTCAGGCGGGAGAGCACCTACGAGCAGTACTTC | TRBJ2-7 | TRBV27 | - | TRBD2
CASSDTGTGGDGYTF | TGTGCCAGCAGCGATACCGGGACAGGGGGCGATGGCTACACCTTC | TRBJ1-2 | TRBV9 | many | TRBD1
CASSVTGGQQETQYF | TGTGCCAGCAGCGTAACGGGAGGGCAGCAGGAGACCCAGTACTTC | TRBJ2-5 | TRBV9 | - | TRBD2
CASSIAVSSYEQYF | TGTGCCAGCAGCATTGCGGTCAGCTCCTACGAGCAGTACTTC | TRBJ2-7 | TRBV9 | - | -
CATSSLVGVDGYTF | TGTGCCACCAGCTCCCTAGTAGGAGTCGACGGCTACACCTTC | TRBJ1-2 | TRBV15 | - | -
CAIMRDRGYEQYF | TGTGCCATCATGAGGGACAGGGGATACGAGCAGTACTTC | TRBJ2-7 | TRBV10-3 | - | TRBD1
CASSLSGRDGANVLTF | TGTGCCAGCAGCTTGTCCGGGAGAGATGGGGCCAACGTCCTGACTTTC | TRBJ2-6 | TRBV11-2 | - | -
CATRGLGSRNTEAFF | TGCGCCACTCGGGGATTAGGGAGTCGGAACACTGAAGCTTTCTTT | TRBJ1-1 | TRBV5-1 | few | -
CASSTLETQYF | TGTGCCAGTAGTACCTTAGAGACCCAGTACTTC | TRBJ2-5 | TRBV19 | - | -
CASSRRVIQYF | TGTGCCAGCAGTCGTCGCGTTATTCAGTACTTC | TRBJ2-4 | TRBV28 | - | -
CASMGREPAYEQYF | TGTGCCAGCATGGGACGGGAGCCCGCCTACGAGCAGTACTTC | TRBJ2-7 | TRBV28 | once | -
CASSHGTSYEQYF | TGTGCCAGCAGTCATGGGACTAGCTACGAGCAGTACTTC | TRBJ2-7 | TRBV27 | - | TRBD2
CASSQDQGRPLGEQYF | TGCGCCAGCAGCCAAGATCAAGGCAGGCCTTTAGGCGAGCAGTACTTC | TRBJ2-7 | TRBV4-1 | - | -
CASSPYTGELFF | TGTGCTAGCAGCCCCTACACCGGGGAGCTGTTTTTT | TRBJ2-2 | TRBV7-7 | - | -
CASSDPGLPGPNEQFF | TGTGCCAGCAGTGACCCGGGACTCCCTGGACCTAATGAGCAGTTCTTC | TRBJ2-1 | TRBV6-4 | once | -
CASRTGYTEAFF | TGTGCCAGCAGGACAGGGTACACTGAAGCTTTCTTT | TRBJ1-1 | TRBV6-1 | - | TRBD1
CASSNPGQSNTGELFF | TGTGCCAGCAGCAACCCGGGACAGTCGAACACCGGGGAGCTGTTTTTT | TRBJ2-2 | TRBV9 | once | TRBD1
CASSFTGGELFF | TGCGCCAGCAGCTTTACAGGCGGGGAGCTGTTTTTT | TRBJ2-2 | TRBV5-1 | - | -
CATQVGGALGEQYF | TGTGCCACCCAAGTAGGGGGCGCTTTAGGCGAGCAGTACTTC | TRBJ2-7 | TRBV6-5 | - | TRBD1
CASSLGLAGAETQYF | TGTGCCAGCAGCTTAGGGCTTGCGGGAGCGGAGACCCAGTACTTC | TRBJ2-5 | TRBV11-2 | - | TRBD2
CASSPVWGRTDTQYF | TGCGCCAGCAGCCCTGTATGGGGCCGCACAGATACGCAGTATTTT | TRBJ2-3 | TRBV4-3 | - | -
CASSSSVTYEQYF | TGTGCCAGCAGCTCCAGCGTAACCTACGAGCAGTACTTC | TRBJ2-7 | TRBV11-1 | few | -
CASSPSTGNYGYTF | TGTGCCAGCAGCCCTTCGACAGGGAATTATGGCTACACCTTC | TRBJ1-2 | TRBV7-3 | - | TRBD1
CASGSGGWTEAFF | TGTGCTAGTGGTTCGGGGGGATGGACTGAAGCTTTCTTT | TRBJ1-1 | TRBV12-5 | - | -
CASSLAGGTYNEQFF | TGCGCCAGCAGTCTAGCGGGAGGGACCTACAATGAGCAGTTCTTC | TRBJ2-1 | TRBV5-1 | - | TRBD2
CASSLVEGYGYTF | TGCGCCAGCAGCTTGGTGGAGGGATATGGCTACACCTTC | TRBJ1-2 | TRBV5-1 | - | -
CSVELAGTGANVLTF | TGCAGCGTTGAACTAGCGGGAACTGGGGCCAACGTCCTGACTTTC | TRBJ2-6 | TRBV29-1 | - | TRBD2
CASSLKTSREQFF | TGTGCCAGCAGCCTCAAGACATCCAGGGAGCAGTTCTTC | TRBJ2-1 | TRBV7-6 | - | -
CAWTPTPSTDTQYF | TGTGCCTGGACCCCGACACCAAGCACAGATACGCAGTATTTT | TRBJ2-3 | TRBV30 | - | -
CASSSASGTTDTQYF | TGTGCCAGCAGCTCAGCTAGCGGGACCACAGATACGCAGTATTTT | TRBJ2-3 | TRBV7-2 | - | TRBD2
CSATKRNTQYF | TGCAGTGCGACTAAGAGAAATACGCAGTATTTT | TRBJ2-3 | TRBV20-1 | - | -
CASSSSDRADEQYF | TGTGCCAGCAGTTCCTCGGACAGGGCTGACGAGCAGTACTTC | TRBJ2-7 | TRBV28 | - | TRBD1
CAWSTTSGRTEEQFF | TGTGCCTGGAGTACGACTAGCGGAAGAACGGAGGAGCAGTTCTTC | TRBJ2-1 | TRBV30 | - | TRBD2
CASRAGGQPQHF | TGTGCCAGCAGAGCAGGGGGGCAGCCCCAGCATTTT | TRBJ1-5 | TRBV28 | once | TRBD1
CAWSLNLNGYTF | TGTGCCTGGAGCCTTAACTTAAATGGCTACACCTTC | TRBJ1-2 | TRBV30 | - | -
CAISGTASYEQYF | TGTGCCATCAGTGGGACAGCCTCCTACGAGCAGTACTTC | TRBJ2-7 | TRBV10-3 | - | -
CASSEGKSYEQYF | TGTGCCAGCAGTGAAGGTAAATCCTACGAGCAGTACTTC | TRBJ2-7 | TRBV2 | - | -
CASSLTTGKPHYEQYF | TGTGCCAGCAGTTTGACGACAGGGAAACCCCACTACGAGCAGTACTTC | TRBJ2-7 | TRBV27 | - | TRBD1
CAWSTTVFGNTIYF | TGTGCCTGGAGTACGACAGTTTTTGGAAACACCATATATTTT | TRBJ1-3 | TRBV30 | - | -
CASIPGLPYEQYF | TGTGCCAGCATCCCGGGATTACCCTACGAGCAGTACTTC | TRBJ2-7 | TRBV2 | - | -
CASNPQGGETQYF | TGTGCCAGCAATCCACAGGGTGGGGAGACCCAGTACTTC | TRBJ2-5 | TRBV6-5 | - | -
CASSVAIGGSTGELFF | TGTGCCAGCAGCGTAGCTATCGGCGGGAGTACCGGGGAGCTGTTTTTT | TRBJ2-2 | TRBV9 | - | TRBD2
CASSQRQGDYEQYF | TGCGCCAGCAGCCAAAGACAGGGGGACTACGAGCAGTACTTC | TRBJ2-7 | TRBV4-3 | - | TRBD1